This paragraph covers one T cell receptor (beta chain) sequence. A multiplex PCR was run with 60 Vbeta primers and 13 Jbeta primers. Clones were read by immunoSEQ multiplex PCR, and TCRdb kept only the in-frame ones, dropping some. Of 120,000 or so clones in the sample, approximately 80% are singletons; the top ten hold less than 0.25%. CDR1 and CDR2 from the germline V gene are LNHDA and SQIVND (reference sequence). Trimming left V 3 bases short and J 3 bases short, with 8 bases between. The CDR3 runs 13 residues. This sample was taken from a study of cytomegalovirus exposure and HLA in healthy donors.

Material for sequencing was PBMCs. The chain recombines TRBV19 with TRBJ1-2, with TRBD1 as a possible D gene (6 bases). This receptor was identified in a man between 45 and 60 years old in good health and CMV-seronegative. CDR3 sequence reads: CASSIRGHYGYTF. The CDR3, as DNA: TGTGCCAGTAGTATCAGGGGTCACTATGGCTACACCTTC.